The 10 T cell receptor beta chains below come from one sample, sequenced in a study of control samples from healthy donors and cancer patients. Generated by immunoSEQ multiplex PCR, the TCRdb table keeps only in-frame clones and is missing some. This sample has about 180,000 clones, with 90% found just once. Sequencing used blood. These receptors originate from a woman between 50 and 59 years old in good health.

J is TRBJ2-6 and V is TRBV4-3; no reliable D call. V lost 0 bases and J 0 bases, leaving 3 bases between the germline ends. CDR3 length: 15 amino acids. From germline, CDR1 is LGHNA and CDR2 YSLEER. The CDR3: CASSQEHSGANVLTF. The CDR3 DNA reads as TGCGCCAGCAGCCAAGAACACTCTGGGGCCAACGTCCTGACTTTC.

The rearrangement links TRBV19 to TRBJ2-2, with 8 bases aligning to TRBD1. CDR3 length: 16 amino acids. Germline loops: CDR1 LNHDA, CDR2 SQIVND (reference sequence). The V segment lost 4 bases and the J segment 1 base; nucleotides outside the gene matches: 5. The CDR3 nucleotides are TGTGCCAGTAGTACCCCAGGGACAGGGAACACCGGGGAGCTGTTTTTT. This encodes CASSTPGTGNTGELFF. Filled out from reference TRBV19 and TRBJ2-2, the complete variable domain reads DGGITQSPKYLFRKEGQNVTLSCEQNLNHDAMYWYRQDPGQGLRLIYYSQIVNDFQKGDIAEGYSVSREKKESFPLTVTSAQKNPTAFYLCASSTPGTGNTGELFFGEGSRLTVL.

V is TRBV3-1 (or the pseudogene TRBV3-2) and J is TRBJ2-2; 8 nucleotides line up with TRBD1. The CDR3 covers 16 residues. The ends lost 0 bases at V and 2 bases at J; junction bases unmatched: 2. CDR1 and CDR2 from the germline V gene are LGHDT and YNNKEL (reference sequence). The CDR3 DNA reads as TGTGCCAGCAGCCAAGAAGGGACAGGCAACACCGGGGAGCTGTTTTTT. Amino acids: CASSQEGTGNTGELFF.

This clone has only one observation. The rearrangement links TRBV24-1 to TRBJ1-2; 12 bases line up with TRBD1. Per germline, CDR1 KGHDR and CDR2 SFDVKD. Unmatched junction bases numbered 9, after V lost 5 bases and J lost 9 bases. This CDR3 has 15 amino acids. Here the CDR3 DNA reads TGTGCCACCAGTGCTACGGGACAGGGGGCTCGAAGCTACACCTTC. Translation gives CATSATGQGARSYTF.

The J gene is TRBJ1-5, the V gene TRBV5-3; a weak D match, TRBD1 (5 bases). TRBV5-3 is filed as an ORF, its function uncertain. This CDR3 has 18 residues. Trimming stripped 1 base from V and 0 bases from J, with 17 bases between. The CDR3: CARSLSLPGSYSNQPQHF. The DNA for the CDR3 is TGTGCCAGAAGCTTGTCACTTCCAGGGAGCTATAGCAATCAGCCCCAGCATTTT.

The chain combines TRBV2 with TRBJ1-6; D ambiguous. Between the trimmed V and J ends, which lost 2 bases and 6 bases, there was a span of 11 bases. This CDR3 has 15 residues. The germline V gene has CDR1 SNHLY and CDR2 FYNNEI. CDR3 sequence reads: CASSEMDPTNSPLHF. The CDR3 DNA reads TGTGCCAGCAGTGAAATGGATCCAACTAATTCACCCCTCCACTTT.

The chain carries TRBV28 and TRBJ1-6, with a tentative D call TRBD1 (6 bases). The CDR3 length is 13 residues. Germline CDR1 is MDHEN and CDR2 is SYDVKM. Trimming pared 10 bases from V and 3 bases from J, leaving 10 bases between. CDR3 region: CATKTGYNSPLHF. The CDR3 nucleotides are TGTGCCACGAAGACAGGCTATAATTCACCCCTCCACTTT.

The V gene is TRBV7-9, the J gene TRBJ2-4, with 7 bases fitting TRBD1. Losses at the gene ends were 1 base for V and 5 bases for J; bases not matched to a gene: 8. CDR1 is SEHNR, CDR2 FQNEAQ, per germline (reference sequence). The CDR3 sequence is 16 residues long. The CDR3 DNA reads TGTGCCAGCAGCTTAGGACAGGGTAGGAATGAAAACATTCAGTACTTC. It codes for CASSLGQGRNENIQYF.

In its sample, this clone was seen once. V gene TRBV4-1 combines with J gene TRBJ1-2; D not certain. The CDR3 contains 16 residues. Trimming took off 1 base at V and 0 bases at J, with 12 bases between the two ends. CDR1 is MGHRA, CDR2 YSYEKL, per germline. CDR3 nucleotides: TGCGCCAGCAGCCAAGTGGGTCCCCGTCCTAACTATGGCTACACCTTC. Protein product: CASSQVGPRPNYGYTF.

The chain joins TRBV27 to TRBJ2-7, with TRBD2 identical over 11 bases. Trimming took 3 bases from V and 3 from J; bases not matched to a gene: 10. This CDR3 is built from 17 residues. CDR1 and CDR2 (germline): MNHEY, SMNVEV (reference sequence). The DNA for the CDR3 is TGTGCCAGCAGTTTTCTCTCCCCAACTAGCGGGGGCTACGAGCAGTACTTC. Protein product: CASSFLSPTSGGYEQYF.